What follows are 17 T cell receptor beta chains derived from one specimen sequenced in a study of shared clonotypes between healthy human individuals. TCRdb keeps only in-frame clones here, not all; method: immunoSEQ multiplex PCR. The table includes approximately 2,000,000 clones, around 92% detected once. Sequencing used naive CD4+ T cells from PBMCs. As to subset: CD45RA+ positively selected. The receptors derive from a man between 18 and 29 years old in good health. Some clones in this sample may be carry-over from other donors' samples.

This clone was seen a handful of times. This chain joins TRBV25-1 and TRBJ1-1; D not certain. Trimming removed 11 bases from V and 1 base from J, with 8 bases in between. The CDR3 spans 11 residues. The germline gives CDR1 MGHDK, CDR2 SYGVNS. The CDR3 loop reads CASRQNTEAFF. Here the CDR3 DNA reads TGTGCCTCACGCCAGAACACTGAAGCTTTCTTT.

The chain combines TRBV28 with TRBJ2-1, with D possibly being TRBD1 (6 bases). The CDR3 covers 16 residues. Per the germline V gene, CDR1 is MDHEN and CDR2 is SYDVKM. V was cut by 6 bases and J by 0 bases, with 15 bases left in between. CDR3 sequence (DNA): TGTGCCAGCAGGCCCGCCGGACAGAGCTCCTACAATGAGCAGTTCTTC. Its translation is CASRPAGQSSYNEQFF. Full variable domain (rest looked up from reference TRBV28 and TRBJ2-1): DVKVTQSSRYLVKRTGEKVFLECVQDMDHENMFWYRQDPGLGLRLIYFSYDVKMKEKGDIPEGYSVSREKKERFSLILESASTNQTSMYLCASRPAGQSSYNEQFFGPGTRLTVL.

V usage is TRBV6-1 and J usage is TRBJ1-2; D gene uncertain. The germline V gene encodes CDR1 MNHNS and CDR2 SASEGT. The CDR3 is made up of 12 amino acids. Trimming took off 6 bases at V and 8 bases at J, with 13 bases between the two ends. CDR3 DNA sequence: TGTGCCAGCAGAGGTACGACGGGAGGCTACACCTTC. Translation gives CASRGTTGGYTF.

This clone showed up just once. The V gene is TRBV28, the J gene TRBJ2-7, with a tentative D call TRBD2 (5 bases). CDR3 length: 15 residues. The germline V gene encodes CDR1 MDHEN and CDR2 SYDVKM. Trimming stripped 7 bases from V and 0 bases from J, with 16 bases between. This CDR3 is CASTTWSGSSYEQYF. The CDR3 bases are TGTGCCAGCACCACGTGGTCGGGGAGCTCCTACGAGCAGTACTTC.

CDR3 amino acids: CASSKEAGRSYEQYF. The CDR3 region has the DNA TGTGCCAGCAGCAAAGAGGCAGGGAGGTCCTACGAGCAGTACTTC. The chain links TRBV21-1 to TRBJ2-7; the table's D gene call, TRBD2, was not cross checked with the DNA. TRBV21-1 is assigned pseudogene status. The CDR3 covers 15 residues.

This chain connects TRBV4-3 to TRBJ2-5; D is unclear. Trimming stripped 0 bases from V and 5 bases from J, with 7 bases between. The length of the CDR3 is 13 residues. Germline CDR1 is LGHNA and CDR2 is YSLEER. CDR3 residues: CASSQDVRETQYF. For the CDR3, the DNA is TGCGCCAGCAGCCAAGATGTGAGGGAGACCCAGTACTTC.

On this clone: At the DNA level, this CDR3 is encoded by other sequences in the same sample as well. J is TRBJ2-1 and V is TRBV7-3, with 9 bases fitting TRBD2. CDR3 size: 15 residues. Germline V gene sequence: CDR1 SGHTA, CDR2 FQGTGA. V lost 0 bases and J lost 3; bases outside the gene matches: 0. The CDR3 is CASSLTREGYNEQFF. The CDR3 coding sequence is TGTGCCAGCAGCTTAACGCGGGAGGGCTACAATGAGCAGTTCTTC. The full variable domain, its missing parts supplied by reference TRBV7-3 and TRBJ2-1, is GAGVSQTPSNKVTEKGKYVELRCDPISGHTALYWYRQSLGQGPEFLIYFQGTGAADDSGLPNDRFFAVRPEGSVSTLKIQRTERGDSAVYLCASSLTREGYNEQFFGPGTRLTVL.

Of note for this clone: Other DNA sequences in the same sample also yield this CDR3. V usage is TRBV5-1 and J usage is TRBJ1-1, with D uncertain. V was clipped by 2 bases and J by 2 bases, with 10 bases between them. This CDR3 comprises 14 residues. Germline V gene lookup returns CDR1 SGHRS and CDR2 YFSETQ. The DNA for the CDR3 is TGCGCCAGCAGCTTAGACGGTCTTAACACTGAAGCTTTCTTT. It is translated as CASSLDGLNTEAFF.

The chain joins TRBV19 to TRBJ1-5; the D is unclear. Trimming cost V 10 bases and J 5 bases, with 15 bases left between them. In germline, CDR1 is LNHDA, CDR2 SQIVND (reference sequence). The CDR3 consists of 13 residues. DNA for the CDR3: TGTGCCACGTCCAAGACTATGGATCAGCCCCAGCATTTT. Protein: CATSKTMDQPQHF.

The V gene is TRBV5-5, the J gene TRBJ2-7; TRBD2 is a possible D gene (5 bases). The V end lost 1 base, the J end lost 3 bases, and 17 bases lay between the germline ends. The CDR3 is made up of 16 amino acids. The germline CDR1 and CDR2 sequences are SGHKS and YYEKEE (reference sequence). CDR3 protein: CASSLFTRGRDYEQYF. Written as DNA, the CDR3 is TGTGCCAGCAGCTTGTTCACCCGAGGCCGGGACTACGAGCAGTACTTC.

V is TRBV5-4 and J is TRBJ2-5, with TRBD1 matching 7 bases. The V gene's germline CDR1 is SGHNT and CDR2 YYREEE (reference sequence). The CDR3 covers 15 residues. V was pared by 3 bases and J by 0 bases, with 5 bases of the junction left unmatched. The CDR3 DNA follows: TGTGCCAGCAGCTGGAAACAGGGGTACCAAGAGACCCAGTACTTC. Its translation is CASSWKQGYQETQYF.

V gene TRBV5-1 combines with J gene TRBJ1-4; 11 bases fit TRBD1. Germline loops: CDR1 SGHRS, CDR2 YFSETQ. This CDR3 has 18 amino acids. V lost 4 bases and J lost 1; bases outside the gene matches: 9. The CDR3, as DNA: TGCGCCAGCAGCGAGAGGACAGGGGGCTTAAGAACTAATGAAAAACTGTTTTTT. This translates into CASSERTGGLRTNEKLFF.

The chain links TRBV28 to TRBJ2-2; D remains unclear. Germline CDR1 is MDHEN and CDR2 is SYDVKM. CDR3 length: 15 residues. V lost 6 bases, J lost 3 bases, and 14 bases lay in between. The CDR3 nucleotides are TGTGCCAGCAGCTCCCACGAACAATACACCGGGGAGCTGTTTTTT. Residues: CASSSHEQYTGELFF.

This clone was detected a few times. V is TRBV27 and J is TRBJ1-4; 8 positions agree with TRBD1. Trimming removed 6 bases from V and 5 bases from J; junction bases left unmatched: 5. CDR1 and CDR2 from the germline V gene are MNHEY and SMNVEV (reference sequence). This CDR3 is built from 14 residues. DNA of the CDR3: TGTGCCAGCAGCAGACAGGGGCCCAATGAAAAACTGTTTTTT. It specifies CASSRQGPNEKLFF.

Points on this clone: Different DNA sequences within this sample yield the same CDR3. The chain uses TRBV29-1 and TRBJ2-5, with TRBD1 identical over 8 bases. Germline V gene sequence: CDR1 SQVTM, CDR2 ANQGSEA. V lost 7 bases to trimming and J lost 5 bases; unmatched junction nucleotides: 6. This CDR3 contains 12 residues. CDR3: CSGYQGAETQYF. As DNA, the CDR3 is TGCAGCGGGTACCAGGGGGCGGAGACCCAGTACTTC.

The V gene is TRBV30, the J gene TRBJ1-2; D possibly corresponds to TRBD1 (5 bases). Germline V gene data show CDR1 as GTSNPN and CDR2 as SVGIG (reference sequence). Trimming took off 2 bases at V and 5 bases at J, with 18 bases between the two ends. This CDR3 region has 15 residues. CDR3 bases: TGTGCCTGGAGTAGTTTATCAGGGATCCGATATGGCTACACCTTC. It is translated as CAWSSLSGIRYGYTF.

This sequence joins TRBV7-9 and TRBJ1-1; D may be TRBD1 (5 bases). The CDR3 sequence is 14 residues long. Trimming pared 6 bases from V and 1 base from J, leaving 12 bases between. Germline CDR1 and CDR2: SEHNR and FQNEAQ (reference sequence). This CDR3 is CASSPDGQNTEAFF. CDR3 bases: TGTGCCAGCAGTCCAGACGGACAGAACACTGAAGCTTTCTTT.